The 28 T cell receptor beta chains below were found in one sample sequenced in a study of blood T cell repertoires in COVID-19. The repertoire was sequenced with immunoSEQ multiplex PCR; TCRdb's copy has only in-frame clones and lacks some. The repertoire holds fewer than 80,000 clones, with roughly 90% as singletons. Sequenced: peripheral blood. The receptors come from a human donor in a cohort sampled during active COVID-19.

The chain couples TRBV19 to TRBJ1-1; D possibly corresponds to TRBD1 (5 bases). The CDR3 sequence is 14 residues long. Looked up from germline, CDR1 is LNHDA and CDR2 is SQIVND (reference sequence). With 7 bases removed from V and 1 base from J, the gap between germline ends came to 13 bases. As DNA, the CDR3 is TGTGCCAGTAAAATTCAGGGATGGAACACTGAAGCTTTCTTT. This codes for CASKIQGWNTEAFF.

The chain couples TRBV5-1 to TRBJ2-1, with a possible D match to TRBD2 (6 bases). The CDR3 spans 13 residues. Germline V gives CDR1 SGHRS, CDR2 YFSETQ. The ends were cut back, 5 bases at V and 3 bases at J, with 9 bases in the middle. The CDR3 region has the DNA TGCGCCAGCAGGGGACTTTACTACAATGAGCAGTTCTTC. The encoded protein is CASRGLYYNEQFF.

This CDR3 is CASSPGLNSGYGYTF. CDR3 nucleotide sequence: TGTGCCAGCTCACCTGGACTTAATTCTGGGTATGGCTACACCTTC. The J gene is TRBJ1-2, the V gene TRBV18, with unresolved D. The V end was cut by 3 bases, the J end by 5 bases, with 16 bases between. The germline V gene has CDR1 KGHSH and CDR2 LQKENI. The CDR3 length is 15 residues.

V and J are TRBV6-5 and TRBJ2-7; D is uncertain. The V and J ends lost 4 bases and 2 bases respectively, with 12 bases between them. CDR1 and CDR2 from the germline V gene are MNHEY and SVGAGI. There are 14 residues in the CDR3. As DNA, the CDR3 is TGTGCCAGCAGTTTGACCTCTACTACCTACGAGCAGTACTTC. It specifies CASSLTSTTYEQYF.

The chain uses TRBV9 and TRBJ2-1; possible D gene TRBD2, 6 bases. The CDR3 has 16 amino acids. The germline V gene encodes CDR1 SGDLS and CDR2 YYNGEE. V was clipped by 4 bases and J by 1 base, with 15 bases between them. CDR3 DNA sequence: TGTGCCAGCAGCCTCAGGGACTCAGGGTCCTACAATGAGCAGTTCTTC. The encoded protein is CASSLRDSGSYNEQFF.

This chain joins TRBV5-6 and TRBJ1-4; TRBD1 aligns across 7 bases. CDR1 is SGHDT and CDR2 is YYEEEE in the germline V gene. This CDR3 has 15 residues. J lost 4 bases, V lost 2 bases, and 5 bases had no gene match. The chain's CDR3 is CASSFGGGSNEKLFF. The DNA for the CDR3 is TGTGCCAGCAGCTTTGGAGGGGGCAGTAATGAAAAACTGTTTTTT.

This chain joins TRBV14 and TRBJ1-4, with 8 bases lining up with TRBD1. Germline lookup yields CDR1 SGHDN and CDR2 FVKESK. Unmatched junction bases numbered 3, after V lost 4 bases and J lost 5 bases. The CDR3 has 14 amino acids. The CDR3 protein is CASSPRTGNEKLFF. For the CDR3, the DNA is TGTGCCAGCAGCCCGCGGACAGGGAATGAAAAACTGTTTTTT.

The chain has TRBV5-1 and TRBJ2-5; a possible D gene is TRBD2 (5 bases). The ends were cut back, 3 bases at V and 4 bases at J, with 16 bases in the middle. From germline, CDR1 is SGHRS and CDR2 YFSETQ. The CDR3 extends over 15 amino acids. The CDR3 coding sequence is TGCGCCAGCAGCTCCACTCGCCGGGAAACAGAGACCCAGTACTTC. This codes for CASSSTRRETETQYF.

The gene calls are TRBV19 and TRBJ2-1; no clear D gene. This CDR3 is built from 15 residues. Per the germline V gene, CDR1 is LNHDA and CDR2 is SQIVND (reference sequence). V lost 4 bases and J 0 bases, leaving 10 bases between the germline ends. CDR3 residues: CASSTLYTSYNEQFF. The CDR3 DNA sequence: TGTGCCAGTAGTACCCTTTACACCTCCTACAATGAGCAGTTCTTC.

The gene calls are TRBV6-1 and TRBJ2-1; 7 positions agree with TRBD2. CDR3 length: 18 residues. V shed 2 bases, J shed 6 bases, and the junction held 16 bases outside the gene matches. Germline assignment: CDR1 MNHNS and CDR2 SASEGT. CDR3 in DNA: TGTGCCAGCAGTGAAACGGGGGGACTCTCCCTAGGCGGCAATGAGCAGTTCTTC. Encoded protein: CASSETGGLSLGGNEQFF.

The chain combines TRBV3-1 (or the pseudogene TRBV3-2) with TRBJ2-7; 10 bases map to TRBD2. The CDR3 totals 14 residues. The V and J ends lost 8 bases and 2 bases, in that order; junction bases with no gene match: 6. The germline CDR1 and CDR2 sequences are LGHDT and YNNKEL (reference sequence). The CDR3 region has the DNA TGTGCCAGCGGAAGACTAGCGGGTACCTACGAGCAGTACTTC. Its protein is CASGRLAGTYEQYF.

The gene calls are TRBV5-6 and TRBJ1-4; a possible D gene is TRBD1 (6 bases). Germline CDR1 is SGHDT and CDR2 is YYEEEE. With 4 bases removed from V and 12 bases from J, the gap between germline ends came to 19 bases. The CDR3 has 14 residues. Written as DNA, the CDR3 is TGTGCCAGCAGCCTGGGGACATCCAAGATCGAACTGTTTTTT. This encodes CASSLGTSKIELFF.

The J gene is TRBJ2-7, the V gene TRBV19; the D gene is possibly TRBD2 (7 bases). V lost 8 bases and J lost 4, with 30 bases in between. Per germline, CDR1 LNHDA and CDR2 SQIVND (reference sequence). The CDR3 spans 18 residues. The CDR3 DNA follows: TGTGCCAGTCGCCCCCGGCCTGGGGGGGCAGAGGGAGGATACGAGCAGTACTTC. It is translated as CASRPRPGGAEGGYEQYF.

The sample holds a few counts of this clone. The chain has TRBV18 and TRBJ2-7, with a tentative D call TRBD2 (5 bases). V was trimmed by 3 bases and J by 0 bases, leaving 9 bases between them. Per the germline V gene, CDR1 is KGHSH and CDR2 is LQKENI. CDR3 length equals 14 residues. The CDR3 region is CASSPTADSYEQYF. CDR3 nucleotide sequence: TGTGCCAGCTCACCTACAGCGGACTCCTACGAGCAGTACTTC.

This chain uses TRBV6-2 or TRBV6-3 with TRBJ2-7; tentatively, D is TRBD2 (5 bases). Trimming shortened V by 0 bases and J by 6 bases, and 18 bases separated the two germline ends. Germline V gene data show CDR1 as MNHEY and CDR2 as SVGEGT. This CDR3 region has 16 residues. CDR3 sequence (DNA): TGTGCCAGCAGTTACTCACTGGGAGCCCACGCGGGCGAGCAGTACTTC. This sequence encodes CASSYSLGAHAGEQYF.

This clone was seen a handful of times. The genes are TRBV5-1 and TRBJ1-4; D perhaps matches TRBD1 (5 bases). The CDR3 contains 17 residues. Germline CDR1 and CDR2: SGHRS and YFSETQ. Trimming took off 3 bases at V and 5 bases at J, with 20 bases between the two ends. The CDR3 nucleotides read TGCGCCAGCAGCTCCAGGAGAACCGACAGCGTCAATGAAAAACTGTTTTTT. Translating it yields CASSSRRTDSVNEKLFF.

This clone was counted once. The rearrangement joins TRBV5-6 to TRBJ2-2; D is possibly TRBD2 (5 bases). In germline, CDR1 is SGHDT, CDR2 YYEEEE. V shed 0 bases and J shed 5 bases, with 23 bases lying between them. This CDR3 has 19 residues. The CDR3 coding sequence is TGTGCCAGCAGCTTGGAGAAAAGTTTGAGCGGAGCCACAACCGGGGAGCTGTTTTTT. Protein sequence: CASSLEKSLSGATTGELFF. The full variable domain, its missing parts supplied by reference TRBV5-6 and TRBJ2-2, is DAGVTQSPTHLIKTRGQQVTLRCSPKSGHDTVSWYQQALGQGPQFIFQYYEEEERQRGNFPDRFSGHQFPNYSSELNVNALLLGDSALYLCASSLEKSLSGATTGELFFGEGSRLTVL.

This clone has only one observation. The chain employs TRBV27 and TRBJ2-2; 13 bases match TRBD2. The CDR3 has 18 residues. Germline V gene lookup returns CDR1 MNHEY and CDR2 SMNVEV (reference sequence). Unmatched junction bases numbered 10, after V lost 2 bases and J lost 7 bases. Written as DNA, the CDR3 is TGTGCCAGCAGTTTAACCGGACTAGCGGGAGAAGTTATCGGGGAGCTGTTTTTT. Its translation is CASSLTGLAGEVIGELFF.

V usage is TRBV5-1 and J usage is TRBJ2-1, with 7 bases identical to TRBD2. From germline, CDR1 is SGHRS and CDR2 YFSETQ. The CDR3 sequence is 15 residues long. V shed 3 bases, J shed 4 bases, and the junction held 7 bases outside the gene matches. DNA of the CDR3: TGCGCCAGCAGCTCAGCGGGAAGCGGGTACAATGAGCAGTTCTTC. Protein product: CASSSAGSGYNEQFF.

The rearrangement links TRBV19 to TRBJ2-6, with D perhaps TRBD2 (6 bases). The germline CDR1 and CDR2 sequences are LNHDA and SQIVND (reference sequence). With 5 bases removed from V and 2 bases from J, the gap between germline ends came to 13 bases. The length of the CDR3 is 16 residues. For the CDR3, the DNA is TGTGCCAGTAGTCCCCCGGGGGTCCCTGGGGCCAACGTCCTGACTTTC. Encoded protein: CASSPPGVPGANVLTF.

The chain uses TRBV19 and TRBJ2-1; perhaps TRBD2 as D (6 bases). The CDR3 runs 16 residues. The ends were cut back, 3 bases at V and 5 bases at J, with 17 bases in the middle. From germline, CDR1 is LNHDA and CDR2 SQIVND (reference sequence). CDR3 sequence reads: CASSISSRGSHNEQFF. CDR3 nucleotide sequence: TGTGCCAGTAGTATCTCTTCGCGGGGATCCCACAATGAGCAGTTCTTC.

In nucleotides, the CDR3 is TGTGCCAGCGGGACTAGCGGCTACGAGCAGTACTTC. Translation: CASGTSGYEQYF. The rearrangement links TRBV2 to TRBJ2-7, with 11 positions matching TRBD2. The CDR3 contains 12 residues. Unmatched junction bases numbered 0, after V lost 8 bases and J lost 3 bases. Germline V gene data show CDR1 as SNHLY and CDR2 as FYNNEI.

The V call is TRBV5-1, the J call TRBJ1-1; 9 nucleotides match TRBD1. CDR3 length equals 15 residues. The germline CDR1 and CDR2 sequences are SGHRS and YFSETQ. J was trimmed by 5 bases and V by 4 bases; bases with no gene match: 9. DNA of the CDR3: TGCGCCAGCAGCCAGGACAGGGGCGCAGGGACTGAAGCTTTCTTT. This encodes CASSQDRGAGTEAFF.

The chain has TRBV27 and TRBJ2-1; possibly TRBD1 for D (5 bases). There are 15 residues in the CDR3. CDR1 is MNHEY and CDR2 is SMNVEV in the germline V gene (reference sequence). The V end lost 2 bases, the J end lost 0 bases, and 8 bases lay between the germline ends. For the CDR3, the DNA is TGTGCCAGCAGTTTAGGGGCGAGCTCCTACAATGAGCAGTTCTTC. Amino acid sequence: CASSLGASSYNEQFF.

This sequence joins TRBV5-5 and TRBJ1-2; TRBD1 is a possible D gene (5 bases). Germline V gives CDR1 SGHKS, CDR2 YYEKEE (reference sequence). The V gene lost 1 base and the J gene lost 4 bases, with 17 bases spanning the gap. The CDR3 is made up of 16 amino acids. Here the CDR3 reads CASSLPRWGVSYGYTF. CDR3 nucleotides: TGTGCCAGCAGCTTGCCCCGGTGGGGGGTAAGCTATGGCTACACCTTC. The full variable domain, completed using reference TRBV5-5 and TRBJ1-2, is DAGVTQSPTHLIKTRGQQVTLRCSPISGHKSVSWYQQVLGQGPQFIFQYYEKEERGRGNFPDRFSARQFPNYSSELNVNALLLGDSALYLCASSLPRWGVSYGYTFGSGTRLTVV.

The rearrangement uses TRBV18 and TRBJ2-2, with a possible D match to TRBD1 (6 bases). The CDR3 totals 15 residues. The germline CDR1 and CDR2 sequences are KGHSH and LQKENI. V lost 3 bases and J 2 bases, leaving 10 bases between the germline ends. This CDR3 is CASSPGTINTGELFF. The CDR3, as DNA: TGTGCCAGCTCACCCGGGACAATCAACACCGGGGAGCTGTTTTTT.

The chain recombines TRBV13 with TRBJ2-3; 12 bases align to TRBD1. Germline CDR1 is PRHDT and CDR2 is FYEKMQ (reference sequence). The CDR3 length is 18 residues. The J segment lost 6 bases and the V segment lost 7 bases, leaving 17 bases of the junction unmatched. The CDR3 here is CASTSGGTGGAPSDTQYF. The CDR3 bases are TGTGCCAGCACCAGCGGGGGGACAGGGGGCGCCCCCTCGGATACGCAGTATTTT.

This chain uses TRBV5-1 with TRBJ2-3, with a tentative D call TRBD1 (6 bases). Germline V gene sequence: CDR1 SGHRS, CDR2 YFSETQ. The CDR3 sequence is 16 residues long. Trimming shortened V by 0 bases and J by 4 bases, and 15 bases separated the two germline ends. The CDR3 here is CASSLDELAGADTQYF. DNA of the CDR3: TGCGCCAGCAGCTTGGACGAGCTAGCAGGGGCAGATACGCAGTATTTT.